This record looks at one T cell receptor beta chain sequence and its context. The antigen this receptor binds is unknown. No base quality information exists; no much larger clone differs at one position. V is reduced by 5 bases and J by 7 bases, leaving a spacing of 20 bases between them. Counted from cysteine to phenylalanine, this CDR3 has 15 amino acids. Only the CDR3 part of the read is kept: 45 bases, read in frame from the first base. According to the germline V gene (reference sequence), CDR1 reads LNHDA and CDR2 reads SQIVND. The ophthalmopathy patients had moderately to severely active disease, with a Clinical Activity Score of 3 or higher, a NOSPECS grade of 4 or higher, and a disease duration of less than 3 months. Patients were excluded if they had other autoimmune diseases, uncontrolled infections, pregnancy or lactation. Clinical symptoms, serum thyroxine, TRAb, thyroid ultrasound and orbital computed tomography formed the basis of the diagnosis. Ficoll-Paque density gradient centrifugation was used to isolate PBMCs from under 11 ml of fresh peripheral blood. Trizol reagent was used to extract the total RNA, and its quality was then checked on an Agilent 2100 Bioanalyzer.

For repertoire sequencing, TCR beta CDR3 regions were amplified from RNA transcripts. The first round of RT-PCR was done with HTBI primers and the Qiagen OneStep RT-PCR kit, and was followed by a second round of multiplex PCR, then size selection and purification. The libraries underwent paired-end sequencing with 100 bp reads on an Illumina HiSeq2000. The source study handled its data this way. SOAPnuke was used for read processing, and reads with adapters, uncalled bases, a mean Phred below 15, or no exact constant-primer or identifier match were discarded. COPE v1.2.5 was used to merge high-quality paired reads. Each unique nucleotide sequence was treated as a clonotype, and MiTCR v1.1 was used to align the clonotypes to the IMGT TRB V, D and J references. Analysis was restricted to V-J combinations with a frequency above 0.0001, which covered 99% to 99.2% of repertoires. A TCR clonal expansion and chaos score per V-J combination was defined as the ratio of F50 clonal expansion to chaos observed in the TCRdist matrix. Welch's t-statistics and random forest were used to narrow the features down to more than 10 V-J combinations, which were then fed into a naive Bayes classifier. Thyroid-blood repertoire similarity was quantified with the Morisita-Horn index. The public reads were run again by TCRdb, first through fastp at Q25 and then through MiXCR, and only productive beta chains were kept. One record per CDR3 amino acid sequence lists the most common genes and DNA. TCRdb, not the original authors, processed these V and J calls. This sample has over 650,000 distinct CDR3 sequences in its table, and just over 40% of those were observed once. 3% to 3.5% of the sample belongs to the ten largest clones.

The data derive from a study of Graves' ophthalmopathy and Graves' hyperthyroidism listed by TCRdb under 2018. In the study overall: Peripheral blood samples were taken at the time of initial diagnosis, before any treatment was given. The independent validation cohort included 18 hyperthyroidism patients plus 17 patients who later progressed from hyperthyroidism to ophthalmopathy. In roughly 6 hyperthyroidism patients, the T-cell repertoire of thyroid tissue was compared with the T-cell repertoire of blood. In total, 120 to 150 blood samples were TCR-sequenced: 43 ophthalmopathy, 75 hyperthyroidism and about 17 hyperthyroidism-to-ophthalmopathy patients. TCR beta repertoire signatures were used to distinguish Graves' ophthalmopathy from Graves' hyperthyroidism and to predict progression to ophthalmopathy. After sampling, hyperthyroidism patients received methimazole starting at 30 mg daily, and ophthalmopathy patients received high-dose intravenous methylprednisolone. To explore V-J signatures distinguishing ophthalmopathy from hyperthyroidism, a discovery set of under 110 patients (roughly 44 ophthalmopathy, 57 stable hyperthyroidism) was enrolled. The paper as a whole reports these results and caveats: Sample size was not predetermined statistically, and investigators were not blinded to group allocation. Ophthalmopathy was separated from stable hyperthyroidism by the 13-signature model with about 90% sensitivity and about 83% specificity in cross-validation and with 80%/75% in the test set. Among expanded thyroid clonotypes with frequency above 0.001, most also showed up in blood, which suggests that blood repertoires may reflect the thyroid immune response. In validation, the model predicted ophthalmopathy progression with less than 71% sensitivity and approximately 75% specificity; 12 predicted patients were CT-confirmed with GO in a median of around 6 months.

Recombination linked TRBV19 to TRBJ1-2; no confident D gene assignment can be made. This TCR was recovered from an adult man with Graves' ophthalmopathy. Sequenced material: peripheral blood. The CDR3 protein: CASSWTGRSNGGYTF. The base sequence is TGTGCCAGTAGTTGGACGGGCAGGTCGAACGGTGGCTACACCTTC.